The 21 T cell receptor beta chains presented below share a single source sample, sequenced in a study of blood T cell repertoires in COVID-19. The assay was immunoSEQ multiplex PCR, and TCRdb's table has in-frame clones only and misses some. Among over 130,000 clones listed, more than 80% were seen once. The sample comprised PBMCs or T cells enriched from blood (not recorded which). These receptors were collected from a young woman who had been exposed to COVID-19.

The gene calls are TRBV4-1 and TRBJ2-1; tentative D call: TRBD1 (5 bases). The CDR3 runs to 14 residues. CDR1 and CDR2 from the germline V gene are MGHRA and YSYEKL. V lost 3 bases to trimming and J lost 3 bases, with 9 bases between them. The CDR3: CASSQLQDYNEQFF. The CDR3 DNA reads TGCGCCAGCAGCCAGCTACAGGACTACAATGAGCAGTTCTTC.

The chain is built from TRBV10-3 and TRBJ2-5; D gene uncertain. Germline CDR1 is ENHRY and CDR2 is SYGVKD. The CDR3 is 13 residues long. Trimming took 4 bases from V and 2 from J, leaving 8 bases between them. The CDR3 sequence is CAISAGFQETQYF. The CDR3 region has the DNA TGTGCCATCAGTGCCGGTTTTCAAGAGACCCAGTACTTC.

J is TRBJ1-1 and V is TRBV7-9, with D unresolved. Germline assignment: CDR1 SEHNR and CDR2 FQNEAQ (reference sequence). The CDR3 runs 14 residues. V dropped 5 bases and J dropped 1 base, with 11 bases sitting between them. CDR3: CASSLLSRNTEAFF. The CDR3, as DNA: TGTGCCAGCAGCCTACTTTCGCGGAACACTGAAGCTTTCTTT.

The V gene is TRBV18, the J gene TRBJ2-5; 7 nucleotides agree with TRBD1. The J segment lost 2 bases and the V segment lost 3 bases, leaving 3 bases of the junction unmatched. Germline assignment: CDR1 KGHSH and CDR2 LQKENI. The CDR3 loop spans 14 amino acids. CDR3 residues: CASSPGTVQETQYF. The CDR3 nucleotides are TGTGCCAGCTCACCCGGGACAGTTCAAGAGACCCAGTACTTC.

This clone was recorded only once. The rearrangement joins TRBV29-1 to TRBJ1-2; D may be TRBD1 (6 bases). The CDR3 runs to 15 residues. Germline assignment: CDR1 SQVTM and CDR2 ANQGSEA. The V end lost 3 bases, the J end lost 3 bases, and 17 bases lay between the germline ends. The CDR3 reads CSVEGKTGPHYGYTF. For the CDR3, the DNA is TGCAGCGTTGAGGGCAAGACAGGACCGCACTATGGCTACACCTTC.

This clone occurred a few times. The chain uses TRBV29-1 and TRBJ2-1; maybe TRBD2 (5 bases). Trimming stripped 6 bases from V and 5 bases from J, with 20 bases between. The CDR3 is 15 residues long. Looked up from germline, CDR1 is SQVTM and CDR2 is ANQGSEA. The CDR3 reads CSVVRTDFGDNEQFF. CDR3 coding DNA: TGCAGCGTGGTCAGGACCGACTTCGGGGACAATGAGCAGTTCTTC.

The chain combines TRBV28 with TRBJ1-5; a weak D match, TRBD1 (5 bases). The germline gives CDR1 MDHEN, CDR2 SYDVKM. Between the trimmed V and J ends, which lost 6 bases and 6 bases, there was a span of 18 bases. The CDR3 sequence is 15 residues long. The CDR3 DNA follows: TGTGCCAGCAGAACAAACATTCTAAGGGGTCAGCCCCAGCATTTT. Translating gives CASRTNILRGQPQHF.

The chain recombines TRBV18 with TRBJ2-7, with 11 bases lining up with TRBD1. The CDR3 consists of 15 residues. Germline-derived CDR1 and CDR2 are KGHSH and LQKENI. The V and J ends lost 4 bases and 4 bases, in that order; junction bases with no gene match: 6. This CDR3 is CASSRDRGVFYEQYF. As DNA, the CDR3 is TGTGCCAGCTCACGGGACAGGGGGGTATTTTACGAGCAGTACTTC.

The CDR3 region is CSVLAGGNNEQFF. CDR3 nucleotide sequence: TGCAGCGTTCTAGCGGGGGGAAACAATGAGCAGTTCTTC. The gene calls are TRBV29-1 and TRBJ2-1, with 11 bases aligning to TRBD2. Germline loops: CDR1 SQVTM, CDR2 ANQGSEA. V was pared by 5 bases and J by 5 bases, with 2 bases of the junction left unmatched. This CDR3 spans 13 amino acids.

This clone was recorded once. The chain is built from TRBV12-3 or TRBV12-4 and TRBJ1-2; TRBD1 matches at 8 bases. The CDR3 covers 13 residues. Trimming took 6 bases from V and 2 from J; bases not matched to a gene: 2. CDR3 sequence: CASSRTGNYGYTF. The CDR3 DNA sequence: TGTGCCAGCAGCAGGACAGGGAACTATGGCTACACCTTC.

This chain uses TRBV13 with TRBJ2-3; 7 positions agree with TRBD1. Germline CDR1 reads PRHDT; CDR2 reads FYEKMQ (reference sequence). V shed 5 bases, J shed 3 bases, and the junction held 5 bases outside the gene matches. This CDR3 contains 14 residues. The CDR3 sequence is CASSLGTETDTQYF. The CDR3 DNA reads as TGTGCCAGCAGCCTCGGGACAGAGACAGATACGCAGTATTTT.

This sequence joins TRBV29-1 and TRBJ2-7; D is unresolved. The germline gives CDR1 SQVTM, CDR2 ANQGSEA. V lost 1 base and J 3 bases, leaving 7 bases between the germline ends. This CDR3 region has 12 residues. CDR3 coding DNA: TGCAGCGTTGAAGGTTCGAGCTACGAGCAGTACTTC. Encoded protein: CSVEGSSYEQYF.

The chain is built from TRBV11-2 and TRBJ2-5; 7 bases agree with TRBD2. The CDR3 loop spans 14 amino acids. With 4 bases clipped from V and 5 bases from J, the junction kept 7 bases outside the gene matches. The germline V gene has CDR1 SGHAT and CDR2 FQNNGV. The CDR3 is CASSSRLAGETQYF. The CDR3 DNA sequence: TGTGCCAGCAGCTCCAGACTAGCCGGGGAGACCCAGTACTTC.

A single count supports this clone. This CDR3 reads CATSDRLAGGADTQYF. DNA of the CDR3: TGTGCCACCAGTGACAGACTAGCGGGAGGGGCAGATACGCAGTATTTT. This chain joins TRBV24-1 and TRBJ2-3; 14 nucleotides match TRBD2. This CDR3 is built from 16 residues. CDR1 KGHDR and CDR2 SFDVKD come from the germline V gene. V lost 4 bases to trimming and J lost 4 bases; unmatched junction nucleotides: 3.

The chain links TRBV6-1 to TRBJ2-7; tentatively, D is TRBD1 (6 bases). The V end lost 2 bases, the J end lost 0 bases, and 11 bases lay between the germline ends. This CDR3 is 15 amino acids long. Germline V gene data show CDR1 as MNHNS and CDR2 as SASEGT. The CDR3, as DNA: TGTGCCAGCAGTGAAATCGGCAGGGGCTCCTACGAGCAGTACTTC. This codes for CASSEIGRGSYEQYF.

This clone was observed once. The chain recombines TRBV11-1 with TRBJ2-3, with 9 bases matching TRBD1. Unmatched junction bases numbered 6, after V lost 5 bases and J lost 0 bases. Looked up from germline, CDR1 is SGHAT and CDR2 is FQDESV (reference sequence). This CDR3 spans 16 amino acids. For the CDR3, the DNA is TGTGCCAGCAGCCCGAGAGGGACAGGGAGCACAGATACGCAGTATTTT. This codes for CASSPRGTGSTDTQYF. The variable domain in full, completed from reference TRBV11-1 and TRBJ2-3, reads EAEVAQSPRYKITEKSQAVAFWCDPISGHATLYWYRQILGQGPELLVQFQDESVVDDSQLPKDRFSAERLKGVDSTLKIQPAELGDSAMYLCASSPRGTGSTDTQYFGPGTRLTVL.

V usage is TRBV28 and J usage is TRBJ1-4; 7 nucleotides align to TRBD1. The germline V gene encodes CDR1 MDHEN and CDR2 SYDVKM. The CDR3 totals 16 residues. The trim removed 3 bases at V and 5 bases at J, leaving 9 bases unmatched. CDR3 in DNA: TGTGCCAGCAGTTTTAAAGGGGGACAGCGAAATGAAAAACTGTTTTTT. It yields the protein CASSFKGGQRNEKLFF.

This chain links TRBV4-3 with TRBJ2-1, with 11 bases lining up with TRBD1. The CDR3 is made up of 16 amino acids. V lost 0 bases and J lost 6; bases outside the gene matches: 4. The germline V gene encodes CDR1 LGHNA and CDR2 YSLEER. In DNA, the CDR3 is TGCGCCAGCAGCCAAGATTTAGGGACAGGGGGCAATGAGCAGTTCTTC. Amino acids: CASSQDLGTGGNEQFF.

The rearrangement links TRBV11-3 to TRBJ1-1; the D is unclear. V dropped 5 bases and J dropped 0 bases, with 7 bases sitting between them. Germline CDR1 and CDR2: SGHNT and YENEEA. This CDR3 has 13 amino acids. The CDR3 region is CASSPTLNTEAFF. The CDR3 DNA is TGTGCCAGCAGCCCAACATTGAACACTGAAGCTTTCTTT. Full variable domain (missing parts from reference TRBV11-3 and TRBJ1-1): EAGVVQSPRYKIIEKKQPVAFWCNPISGHNTLYWYLQNLGQGPELLIRYENEEAVDDSQLPKDRFSAERLKGVDSTLKIQPAELGDSAVYLCASSPTLNTEAFFGQGTRLTVV.

CDR3 region: CASSLTTSGVPYNEQFF. CDR3 coding DNA: TGTGCCAGCAGTTTAACAACTAGCGGGGTTCCCTACAATGAGCAGTTCTTC. The gene calls are TRBV27 and TRBJ2-1, with 10 bases fitting TRBD2. Germline lookup yields CDR1 MNHEY and CDR2 SMNVEV (reference sequence). J was trimmed by 2 bases and V by 2 bases; bases with no gene match: 6. CDR3 length: 17 amino acids.

V and J are TRBV7-8 and TRBJ2-2; D remains unclear. V was clipped by 5 bases and J by 2 bases, with 3 bases between them. This CDR3 is 12 amino acids long. Looked up from germline, CDR1 is SGHVS and CDR2 is FQNEAQ. The CDR3, as DNA: TGTGCCAGCAGCACTAACACCGGGGAGCTGTTTTTT. It is translated as CASSTNTGELFF.